This entry lists 17 T cell receptor beta chains sequenced from one sample in a study of spatial heterogeneity in lung cancer. From the 5' RACE reads, TCRdb called clonotypes with MiXCR, one entry per CDR3 protein. The top ten hold roughly 24% of the sample, which has roughly 15,000 distinct CDR3 sequences, approximately 6% seen once. The time point denotes: blood at routine non-recurrence follow-up after resection. The source material was PBMCs, sampled at follow-up. The receptors here all came from a male donor with early-stage non-small cell lung cancer.

This clonotype was picked up many times. The chain employs TRBV18 and TRBJ1-2, with 7 bases lining up with TRBD1. The CDR3 sequence is 14 residues long. Germline CDR1 reads KGHSH; CDR2 reads LQKENI. V was pared by 6 bases and J by 4 bases, with 8 bases of the junction left unmatched. CDR3 sequence (DNA): TGTGCCAGCTCTCTAGGGGGCGCTTTCTATGGCTACACCTTC. Amino acids: CASSLGGAFYGYTF.

Comment on this clonotype: A much larger clone lies one base from this, so it may be a read error. The J gene is TRBJ2-2, the V gene TRBV18; D gene uncertain. The CDR3 is made up of 16 amino acids. Trimming left V 1 base short and J 3 bases short, with 12 bases between. From germline, CDR1 is KGHSH and CDR2 LQKENI. CDR3 region: CASSPRQMAHTGELFF. CDR3 DNA sequence: TGTGCCAGCTCACCACGCCAGATGGCACACACCGGGGAGCTGTTTTTT.

The genes are TRBV2 and TRBJ1-3, with D perhaps matching TRBD1 (6 bases). Germline V lookup: CDR1 SNHLY, CDR2 FYNNEI. The ends were cut back, 7 bases at V and 3 bases at J, with 10 bases in the middle. This CDR3 is 13 amino acids long. As DNA, the CDR3 is TGTGCCAGCAAAGCGACAGGTGGAAACACCATATATTTT. Residues: CASKATGGNTIYF. The full variable domain, in which reference TRBV2 and TRBJ1-3 provide the parts outside the CDR3, is EPEVTQTPSHQVTQMGQEVILRCVPISNHLYFYWYRQILGQKVEFLVSFYNNEISEKSEIFDDQFSVERPDGSNFTLKIRSTKLEDSAMYFCASKATGGNTIYFGEGSWLTVV.

There are many counts of this clonotype. V usage is TRBV7-9 and J usage is TRBJ1-2; TRBD1 agrees at 7 bases. Trimming cost V 5 bases and J 8 bases; bases outside gene matches: 11. CDR3 length equals 14 residues. Looked up from germline, CDR1 is SEHNR and CDR2 is FQNEAQ (reference sequence). CDR3 DNA: TGTGCCAGCAGCCGACCAGACAGGGTCGGCGGCTACACCTTC. Translation: CASSRPDRVGGYTF.

This clonotype was detected many times. V and J are TRBV28 and TRBJ1-5; 12 bases are a match to TRBD1. The length of the CDR3 is 15 residues. J gave up 7 bases and V 6 bases, and 7 bases lay outside the gene matches. The germline V gene has CDR1 MDHEN and CDR2 SYDVKM. Here the CDR3 reads CASSPGTGGPQPQHF. The CDR3 coding sequence is TGTGCCAGCAGCCCCGGGACAGGGGGCCCGCAGCCCCAGCATTTT.

This clonotype occurred many times. V gene TRBV6-2 or TRBV6-3 combines with J gene TRBJ2-2; D remains ambiguous. CDR1 and CDR2 from the germline V gene are MNHEY and SVGEGT. Trimming removed 7 bases from V and 4 bases from J, with 7 bases in between. The CDR3 contains 12 residues. The CDR3 nucleotides read TGTGCCAGCACCCCGCTCACCGGGGAGCTGTTTTTT. It codes for CASTPLTGELFF.

There are many counts of this clonotype. The rearrangement uses TRBV6-1 and TRBJ1-4, with 8 bases aligning to TRBD1. The CDR3 has 15 amino acids. Germline-derived CDR1 and CDR2 are MNHNS and SASEGT. J gave up 7 bases and V 2 bases, and 6 bases lay outside the gene matches. CDR3 amino acids: CASSEIDRGTEKLFF. The CDR3 DNA follows: TGTGCCAGCAGTGAAATTGACAGGGGAACTGAAAAACTGTTTTTT.

This clonotype showed up many times. The chain has TRBV6-5 and TRBJ1-1; the match to TRBD1 covers 7 bases. The trim removed 7 bases at V and 0 bases at J, leaving 8 bases unmatched. Looked up from germline, CDR1 is MNHEY and CDR2 is SVGAGI. CDR3 length: 15 amino acids. The CDR3 is CASNRQGQMNTEAFF. The CDR3 region has the DNA TGTGCCAGCAATCGACAGGGACAAATGAACACTGAAGCTTTCTTT.

Points on this clonotype: Since the CDR3 does not end with the conserved phenylalanine or tryptophan, this likely comes from a read error. This chain connects TRBV6-6 to TRBJ2-7; D unresolved. This CDR3 region has 15 residues. Germline V gene data show CDR1 as MNHNY and CDR2 as SVGAGI (reference sequence). V lost 6 bases to trimming and J lost 1 base, with 16 bases between them. The CDR3 DNA follows: TGTGCCAGCAGCCGCGCCATCTGGCCTTCCTACGAGCAGTACTCC. Its protein product is CASSRAIWPSYEQYS.

This clonotype appeared many times. The rearrangement links TRBV20-1 to TRBJ2-7; TRBD1 aligns across 7 bases. There are 16 residues in the CDR3. The V gene's germline CDR1 is DFQATT and CDR2 SNEGSKA (reference sequence). Trimming took 0 bases from V and 0 from J; bases not matched to a gene: 8. The CDR3 reads CSARDPRGSLSYEQYF. CDR3 bases: TGCAGTGCTAGAGACCCCAGGGGGAGCCTCTCCTACGAGCAGTACTTC.

Regarding this clonotype: Its ends do not fully match the called genes, so a read error is possible. V and J are TRBV5-1 and TRBJ2-1; 7 bases are a match to TRBD2. Germline V gene lookup returns CDR1 SGHRS and CDR2 YFSETQ. CDR3 length: 15 amino acids. The CDR3 region is CASSLMSGTYNEQFF. In nucleotides, the CDR3 is TGTGCCAGCAGCCTGATGAGCGGGACCTACAATGAGCAGTTCTTC.

The sample holds many counts of this clonotype. This rearrangement joins TRBV20-1 to TRBJ1-2; no clear D gene. Germline CDR1 is DFQATT and CDR2 is SNEGSKA (reference sequence). There are 12 residues in the CDR3. V was cut by 0 bases and J by 5 bases, with 7 bases left in between. The CDR3 DNA follows: TGCAGTGCTAGAGATAGGCCTTATGGCTACACCTTC. Protein: CSARDRPYGYTF.

This clonotype was seen repeatedly, ten times or more. The chain uses TRBV20-1 and TRBJ1-2; D is uncertain. Trimming left V 4 bases short and J 2 bases short, with 20 bases between. Per the germline V gene, CDR1 is DFQATT and CDR2 is SNEGSKA (reference sequence). CDR3 length equals 16 residues. CDR3 DNA sequence: TGCAGTGCTACCTCCCCGGGAGGAGGGTCGAACTATGGCTACACCTTC. Its protein product is CSATSPGGGSNYGYTF.

This clonotype was seen many times. The chain links TRBV20-1 to TRBJ2-7; D uncertain. Deletions cut 3 bases from V and 6 bases from J, with 18 bases between. This CDR3 has 14 residues. Germline assignment: CDR1 DFQATT and CDR2 SNEGSKA (reference sequence). Here the CDR3 reads CSASPLGILGEQYF. For the CDR3, the DNA is TGCAGTGCTAGCCCCTTAGGAATTCTCGGCGAGCAGTACTTC.

This clonotype came up many times. This chain links TRBV5-4 with TRBJ2-1; 8 bases map to TRBD2. The V segment lost 4 bases and the J segment 9 bases; nucleotides outside the gene matches: 12. The germline V gene encodes CDR1 SGHNT and CDR2 YYREEE (reference sequence). The CDR3 length is 15 residues. In DNA form, the CDR3 reads TGTGCCAGCAGCCCGGGGGGGGGCCCCCTCGGTGAGCAGTTCTTC. Translated: CASSPGGGPLGEQFF. Drawing the rest from reference TRBV5-4 and TRBJ2-1, the complete variable domain is ETGVTQSPTHLIKTRGQQVTLRCSSQSGHNTVSWYQQALGQGPQFIFQYYREEENGRGNFPPRFSGLQFPNYSSELNVNALELDDSALYLCASSPGGGPLGEQFFGPGTRLTVL.

In this sample, this clonotype turned up many times. The CDR3 nucleotides are TGTGCCAGCAGCTCGGACTGGACCCGGGATACGCAGTATTTT. It translates to CASSSDWTRDTQYF. The rearrangement links TRBV5-6 to TRBJ2-3; the D gene is possibly TRBD2 (5 bases). The germline V and J ends were trimmed by 3 bases and 6 bases, with 14 bases remaining between them. CDR1 and CDR2 (germline): SGHDT, YYEEEE. The CDR3 spans 14 residues.

The sample holds many counts of this clonotype. The chain links TRBV5-1 to TRBJ2-6, with D hard to call. V lost 6 bases, J lost 4 bases, and 14 bases lay in between. Germline V gene data show CDR1 as SGHRS and CDR2 as YFSETQ. This CDR3 spans 15 amino acids. CDR3 residues: CASTLSGPGANVLTF. In nucleotides, the CDR3 is TGCGCCAGCACCCTATCCGGTCCCGGGGCCAACGTCCTGACTTTC. The full variable domain, its missing parts supplied by reference TRBV5-1 and TRBJ2-6, is KAGVTQTPRYLIKTRGQQVTLSCSPISGHRSVSWYQQTPGQGLQFLFEYFSETQRNKGNFPGRFSGRQFSNSRSEMNVSTLELGDSALYLCASTLSGPGANVLTFGAGSRLTVL.